What follows is one T cell receptor (beta chain) and its context. The antigen this receptor binds is unknown. It has no much larger one-base neighbor in the sample; base qualities were not kept. Counted from cysteine to phenylalanine, this CDR3 has 9 amino acids. Of all the DNA, just the CDR3 is kept, 27 bases in frame from base 1. CDR1 and CDR2 were assigned from the germline V gene as SQVTM and ANQGSEA. V gives up 4 bases and J gives up 6 bases, and the segment between their germline ends measures 3 bases. This specimen belongs to a study of shared clonotypes between healthy human individuals (dated by TCRdb to 2020 to 2021). Background on the whole study: A couple of women and a few men aged 18 to 49 years were included in the cohort. Blood TCR repertoires of a handful of healthy adults were deeply sequenced to estimate repertoire size and the extent of clonotype sharing between individuals. Leukapheresis yielded between about 0.9 and 9.5 billion PBMCs per donor. For each donor, CD4 naive and CD4 memory were each run on three plates, CD8 naive on two plates, and CD8 memory on one plate. Libraries were prepared and TCR repertoires were sequenced by different laboratories using diverse techniques, in order to increase sequencing depth and limit assay-specific biases. What the work shows at the level of the full study, not this receptor alone: Across a handful of donors, roughly 5.4% of naive CD4, approximately 3.6% of naive CD8, roughly 2.3% of memory CD4, and approximately 0.42% of memory CD8 clonotypes were shared. Naive subsets generally had larger estimated clonotype richness than memory subsets did. Pairwise subsampling indicated that sequencing depth was expected to affect the degree of clonotype sharing among donors. Higher generation probabilities were observed for clonotypes shared by all four sorted-subset donors than for non-shared clonotypes. Sampling was restricted to blood, and TCR repertoires in tissues likely differ from the TCR repertoires found in blood. The genetic and exposure-history diversity represented was limited by the small number of donors. Rarefaction of sorted-subset datasets indicated incomplete sequencing despite the large sequencing depth.

Donors were healthy HIV-negative adults with no recently reported acute infections or vaccinations. Every donor was a Caucasian adult residing in Nashville, Tennessee, USA. CD4+ T cells were enriched by magnetic negative selection; naive cells were then positively selected on CD45RA, and the negative fraction formed the memory subset. Blood was collected by leukapheresis, and PBMCs were isolated by Ficoll-Histopaque density gradient centrifugation and then cryopreserved in liquid nitrogen vapor phase. Analytical flow cytometry was used to check the purity and quantity of every magnetically sorted T cell population. Genomic DNA was isolated from each sorted fraction and quantified by UV absorbance on a Nanodrop 2000c. Using the deep immunoSEQ assay, TCR CDR3 regions were amplified from genomic DNA by multiplex PCR. Extracted genomic DNA from each cell subset was spread evenly across all wells of several immunoSEQ 96-well plates, with each plate serving as a replicate. For sorted subsets, roughly 200 ng genomic DNA, equal to 25,000 to 35,000 T cell genomes, was loaded into each replicate PCR. The purified libraries were quantified using a Qubit 3.0 fluorometer, sized with a Bioanalyzer 2100, and then quantified again using the KAPA Library Quantification kit. Each immunoSEQ 96-well plate was sequenced on its own single-read 150-cycle Illumina NextSeq 550 flow cell. Per the authors' processing: Because the immunoSEQ output included only junctional sequences and no quality scores, the filtering could not be the same as the filtering used for full-length reads. Sequences were annotated with PyIR, a Python wrapper for IgBLAST v1.9, and V/J genes and CDR3 were assigned using IMGT germline references. Reads were removed for weak V/J assignments (E-value above 1e-6), missing CDR3, stop codons, out-of-frame junctions, or ambiguous translated residues. V3J clonotypes were defined as sequences sharing an identical inferred V gene, J gene, and CDR3 amino acid sequence. Percentage overlap between repertoires was calculated by dividing the number of shared unique clonotypes by the size of the smaller repertoire. Repertoire richness was assessed with RTK rarefaction, the Chao1 estimator, and Recon v2.1 estimates of unobserved clonotypes. OLGA was used to compute generation probabilities for all TCRbeta clonotypes that the gDNA method yielded from a handful of donors. TCRdb re-hosts the immuneACCESS table, in-frame sequences only. Its copies lack some clones; in the studies checked, an unresolved V gene accounts for under half of them, and the cause for the rest is not known. D and trimming come from the DNA, and the V and J calls and clone size come from that table. Recorded for this sample are more than 1.2 million clones; 98% to 99% of them occurred a single time. The leading ten clones occupy roughly 0.35% of the sample.

This TCR was sampled from a man aged 25 to 45 in good health. This chain is built from TRBV29-1 and TRBJ1-2; the D gene is not confidently resolved. Sequencing was done on a sample of naive CD4+ T cells sorted from blood. In light of the paper, this sample's cell subset or site label describes: CD45RA+ positively selected. The nucleotide sequence is TGCAGCGTTGCCAATGGCTACACCTTC. Its translation reads: CSVANGYTF.